Shown below are 16 T cell receptor beta chains from a single sample sequenced in a study of response to subunit inactivated influenza vaccine. TCRdb called the RT-PCR reads again in MiXCR, with one record for every CDR3 protein. The sample has hundreds of thousands of distinct CDR3 sequences; around 15% are singletons. Sequences were derived from PBMCs from blood, sampled 14 days before vaccination. These receptors were obtained from a man aged 45-65 years who received an inactivated influenza vaccine.

This chain connects TRBV27 to TRBJ2-1, with 12 bases fitting TRBD2. Unmatched junction bases numbered 11, after V lost 5 bases and J lost 6 bases. Germline V gene data show CDR1 as MNHEY and CDR2 as SMNVEV (reference sequence). The CDR3 runs to 17 residues. CDR3 DNA sequence: TGTGCCAGCAGTCCGAGGACTAGCGGGATGAGAGTCAATGAGCAGTTCTTC. Protein: CASSPRTSGMRVNEQFF.

V is TRBV5-1 and J is TRBJ2-7; 7 bases map to TRBD2. The CDR3 runs 14 residues. The trim removed 4 bases at V and 1 base at J, leaving 5 bases unmatched. Germline V lookup: CDR1 SGHRS, CDR2 YFSETQ. As DNA, the CDR3 is TGCGCCAGCAGCCCGCGGGACTATTCCTACGAGCAGTACTTC. Its protein is CASSPRDYSYEQYF.

This clonotype appeared many times. The CDR3 nucleotides are TGTGCCAGCAGCTTGGACGGCAATTCGGGGTATTTT. It encodes CASSLDGNSGYF. The chain joins TRBV5-5 to TRBJ2-3; D remains unclear. CDR1 is SGHKS, CDR2 YYEKEE, per germline (reference sequence). This CDR3 contains 12 residues. The V and J ends lost 0 bases and 14 bases respectively, with 13 bases between them.

The rearrangement joins TRBV7-8 to TRBJ2-7, with TRBD1 identical over 11 bases. The CDR3 loop spans 15 amino acids. Germline-derived CDR1 and CDR2 are SGHVS and FQNEAQ. V lost 5 bases to trimming and J lost 7 bases; unmatched junction nucleotides: 10. CDR3 nucleotides: TGTGCCAGCAGCCCTCCGGACAGGGGGCTGTGGGAGCAGTACTTC. This translates into CASSPPDRGLWEQYF.

This chain connects TRBV4-2 to TRBJ2-7, with 10 bases identical to TRBD1. This CDR3 has 17 residues. The germline gives CDR1 LGHNA, CDR2 YNFKEQ. V shed 3 bases and J 3 bases; nucleotides not matched to a gene: 11. CDR3 region: CASSQTYGTGVFYEQYF. The CDR3 bases are TGTGCCAGCAGCCAGACTTATGGGACAGGGGTTTTCTACGAGCAGTACTTC.

This clonotype was observed many times. The chain couples TRBV11-2 to TRBJ2-4, with D unclear. This CDR3 region has 14 residues. Germline assignment: CDR1 SGHAT and CDR2 FQNNGV. Trimming took 1 base from V and 0 from J, leaving 4 bases between them. CDR3 sequence (DNA): TGTGCCAGCAGCTTAGCTCTAGCCAAAAACATTCAGTACTTC. It specifies CASSLALAKNIQYF.

This clonotype appeared a few times. This chain connects TRBV19 to TRBJ2-3; maybe TRBD1 (5 bases). The germline V and J ends were trimmed by 3 bases and 1 base, with 11 bases remaining between them. CDR1 is LNHDA and CDR2 is SQIVND in the germline V gene (reference sequence). There are 15 residues in the CDR3. CDR3 sequence (DNA): TGTGCCAGTAGTATCCAGGGTTTTGGCACAGATACGCAGTATTTT. This codes for CASSIQGFGTDTQYF.

Concerning this clonotype: Given a much more abundant clone one base away, this may be a read error. This chain joins TRBV28 and TRBJ2-7, with 7 bases lining up with TRBD1. The CDR3 has 16 residues. V gave up 4 bases and J gave up 2 bases; unmatched junction bases: 11. CDR1 is MDHEN, CDR2 SYDVKM, per germline. The CDR3 DNA reads as TGTGCCAGCAGTTCCAGGGTCCGGACAGGAACCTACGAGCAGTACTTC. This sequence encodes CASSSRVRTGTYEQYF.

This chain connects TRBV20-1 to TRBJ2-4, with 7 bases aligning to TRBD1. CDR3 size: 12 residues. V trimming: 6 bases; J trimming: 9 bases; junction bases outside the gene matches: 8. CDR1 and CDR2 from the germline V gene are DFQATT and SNEGSKA (reference sequence). This CDR3 is CSASTGQGIQYF. The CDR3 DNA reads as TGCAGTGCCTCGACAGGGCAAGGCATTCAGTACTTC.

This clonotype has a handful of counts. The V call is TRBV9, the J call TRBJ2-3, with TRBD2 identical over 15 bases. Germline-derived CDR1 and CDR2 are SGDLS and YYNGEE. The CDR3 sequence is 18 residues long. V dropped 4 bases and J dropped 2; count of bases not matched to a gene: 8. The CDR3, as DNA: TGTGCCAGCAGCCAGGGACTAGCGGGAGGCCTCCCCACAGATACGCAGTATTTT. This encodes CASSQGLAGGLPTDTQYF.

The rearrangement joins TRBV10-2 to TRBJ2-3; 10 bases fit TRBD1. The CDR3 loop spans 15 amino acids. CDR1 and CDR2 from the germline V gene are WSHSY and SAAADI. J gave up 0 bases and V 8 bases, and 5 bases lay outside the gene matches. The CDR3 nucleotides read TGCGCCAGCGCACGGACAGGGGGAAGCACAGATACGCAGTATTTT. Amino acids: CASARTGGSTDTQYF.

This clonotype was found a few times. V usage is TRBV10-3 and J usage is TRBJ2-7; 9 bases line up with TRBD1. The V and J ends lost 10 bases and 7 bases, in that order; junction bases with no gene match: 11. This CDR3 is built from 13 residues. Germline CDR1 reads ENHRY; CDR2 reads SYGVKD. The CDR3 bases are TGTGCCACTTCCTACGGACAGGGGTGGGAGCAGTACTTC. Translated: CATSYGQGWEQYF.

V is TRBV28 and J is TRBJ2-7, with D uncertain. Trimming removed 1 base at V and 2 bases at J, with 9 bases between. This CDR3 has 14 amino acids. CDR1 is MDHEN, CDR2 SYDVKM, per germline. As DNA, the CDR3 is TGTGCCAGCAGTTTATACCCGGACCCCTACGAGCAGTACTTC. Translation gives CASSLYPDPYEQYF.

V usage is TRBV6-1 and J usage is TRBJ2-3; D uncertain. The CDR3 contains 15 residues. Germline-derived CDR1 and CDR2 are MNHNS and SASEGT. The V end was cut by 5 bases, the J end by 4 bases, with 16 bases between. CDR3 sequence (DNA): TGTGCCAGCAGTCTCCGATCGGGCCCAGCAGATACGCAGTATTTT. This sequence encodes CASSLRSGPADTQYF.

This clonotype was counted only a few times. The chain has TRBV18 and TRBJ1-1; D gene unclear. V was clipped by 1 base and J by 0 bases, with 6 bases between them. The germline gives CDR1 KGHSH, CDR2 LQKENI. CDR3 length: 14 residues. CDR3: CASSPRPMNTEAFF. CDR3 coding DNA: TGTGCCAGCTCACCACGCCCCATGAACACTGAAGCTTTCTTT.

This chain joins TRBV19 and TRBJ2-2; D possibly corresponds to TRBD1 (6 bases). The CDR3 length is 16 residues. CDR1 is LNHDA, CDR2 SQIVND, per germline (reference sequence). The germline V and J ends were trimmed by 4 bases and 2 bases, with 14 bases remaining between them. The CDR3 DNA follows: TGTGCCAGTAGTAGCGGACAGATACTAAACACCGGGGAGCTGTTTTTT. It encodes CASSSGQILNTGELFF.